This T cell receptor beta chain was identified during a study of blood T cell repertoires in COVID-19. Overall study context: The United States, Italy and Spain supplied acute and convalescent COVID-19 samples.

V lost 2 bases, J lost 5 bases, and 13 bases lay in between. Germline CDR1 and CDR2: LNHDA and SQIVND (reference sequence). The CDR3 runs to 15 residues. Method: immunoSEQ multiplex PCR; TCRdb's copy keeps in-frame clones and lacks some. The sample includes 200,000 to 250,000 clones, more than 85% seen only once; the top ten take about 4%. Allocation to cohorts depended on clinical history reported by the participants. The gene calls are TRBV19 and TRBJ1-5; D is possibly TRBD1 (5 bases). The source is a woman aged 30 to 39 who had recovered from COVID-19. The material sequenced was PBMCs or T cells enriched from blood (not recorded which). The CDR3 DNA reads TGTGCCAGTAGTATAAGCGCAGGGTATCATCAGCCCCAGCATTTT. Translating it yields CASSISAGYHQPQHF. Based on the CDR3 plus reference TRBV19 and TRBJ1-5, the full variable domain is DGGITQSPKYLFRKEGQNVTLSCEQNLNHDAMYWYRQDPGQGLRLIYYSQIVNDFQKGDIAEGYSVSREKKESFPLTVTSAQKNPTAFYLCASSISAGYHQPQHFGDGTRLSIL.